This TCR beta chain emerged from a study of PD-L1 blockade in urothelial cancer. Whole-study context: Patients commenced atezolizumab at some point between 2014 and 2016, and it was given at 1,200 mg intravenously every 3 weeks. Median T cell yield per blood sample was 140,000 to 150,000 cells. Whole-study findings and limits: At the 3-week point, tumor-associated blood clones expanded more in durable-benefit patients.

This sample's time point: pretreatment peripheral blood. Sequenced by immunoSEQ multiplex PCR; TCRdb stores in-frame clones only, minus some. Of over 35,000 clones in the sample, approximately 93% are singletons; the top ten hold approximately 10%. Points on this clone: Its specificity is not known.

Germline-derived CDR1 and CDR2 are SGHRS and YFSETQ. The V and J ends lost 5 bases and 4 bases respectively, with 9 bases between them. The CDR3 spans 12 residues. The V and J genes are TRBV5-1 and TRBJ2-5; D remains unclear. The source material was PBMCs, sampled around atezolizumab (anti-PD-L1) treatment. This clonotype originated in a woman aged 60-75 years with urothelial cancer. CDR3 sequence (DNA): TGCGCCAGCAGAGAAAGTAGAGAGACCCAGTACTTC. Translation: CASRESRETQYF.